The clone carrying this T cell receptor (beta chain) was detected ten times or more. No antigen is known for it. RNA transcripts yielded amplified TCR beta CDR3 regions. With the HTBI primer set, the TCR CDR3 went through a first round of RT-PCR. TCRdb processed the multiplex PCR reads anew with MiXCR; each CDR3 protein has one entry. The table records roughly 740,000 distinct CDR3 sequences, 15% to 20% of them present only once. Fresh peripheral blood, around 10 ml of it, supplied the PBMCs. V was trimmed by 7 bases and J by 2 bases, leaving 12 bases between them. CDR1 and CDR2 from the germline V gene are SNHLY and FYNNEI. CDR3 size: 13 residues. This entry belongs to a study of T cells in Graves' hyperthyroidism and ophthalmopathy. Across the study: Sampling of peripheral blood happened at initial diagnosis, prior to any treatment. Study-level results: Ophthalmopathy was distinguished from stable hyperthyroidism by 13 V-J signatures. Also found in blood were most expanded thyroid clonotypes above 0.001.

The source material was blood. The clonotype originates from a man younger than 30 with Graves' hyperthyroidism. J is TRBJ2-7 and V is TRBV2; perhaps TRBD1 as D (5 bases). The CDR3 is CASTRTDTYEQYF. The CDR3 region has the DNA TGTGCCAGCACCCGGACGGACACCTACGAGCAGTACTTC.